This T cell receptor beta chain was retrieved from a study of radiation and T cells in renal cell carcinoma. Study context: Nephrectomy followed 15 Gy stereotactic body radiation by 4 weeks.

Here immunoSEQ multiplex PCR was the method, and the copy in TCRdb shows in-frame clones only, minus some. The sample has 120,000 to 150,000 clones; approximately 87% are singletons. This CDR3 region has 15 residues. V shed 5 bases, J shed 5 bases, and the junction held 7 bases outside the gene matches. Germline CDR1 is MDHEN and CDR2 is SYDVKM. Findings and caveats of the study: No pretreatment tumor biopsies were available for baseline clonotypes. From baseline, blood top tumor clonotypes peaked at 2 weeks post-radiation.

This clone showed up just a few times. Its target is unknown. Sample time point: baseline pretreatment blood. Treatment described: 15 Gy SBRT to primary tumor, nephrectomy 4 weeks later. Serial blood draws occurred at baseline and 2 and 4 weeks post-SBRT. The sample here was blood, taken from a patient whose treatment included radiotherapy and nephrectomy. The chain is built from TRBV28 and TRBJ1-1; 11 bases fit TRBD1. The TCR sequence derives from a woman aged 45-59 years with renal cell carcinoma. The CDR3 bases are TGTGCCAGCAGTCGGGACAGGGGGAGAGGAACTGAAGCTTTCTTT. Translated: CASSRDRGRGTEAFF.